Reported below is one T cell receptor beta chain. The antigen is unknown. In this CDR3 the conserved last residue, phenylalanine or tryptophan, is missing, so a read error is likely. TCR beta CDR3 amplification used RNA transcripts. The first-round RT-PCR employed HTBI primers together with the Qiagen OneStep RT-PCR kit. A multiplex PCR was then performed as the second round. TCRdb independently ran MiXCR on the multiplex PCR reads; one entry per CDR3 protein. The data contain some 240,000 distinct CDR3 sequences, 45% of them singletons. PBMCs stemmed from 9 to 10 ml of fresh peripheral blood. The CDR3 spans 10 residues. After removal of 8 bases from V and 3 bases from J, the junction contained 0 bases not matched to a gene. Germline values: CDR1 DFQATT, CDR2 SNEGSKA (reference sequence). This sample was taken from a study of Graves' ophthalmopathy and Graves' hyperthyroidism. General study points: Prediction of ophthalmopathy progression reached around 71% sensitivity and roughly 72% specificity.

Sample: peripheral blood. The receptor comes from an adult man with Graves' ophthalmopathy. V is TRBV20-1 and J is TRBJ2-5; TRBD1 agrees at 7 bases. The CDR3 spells CSTGEETQYL. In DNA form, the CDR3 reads TGCAGTACAGGGGAAGAGACCCAGTACCTC.